One sample yielded the 30 T cell receptor beta chains listed below, sequenced in a study of T cells in localized non-small cell lung cancer. TCRdb's table, derived via immunoSEQ multiplex PCR, lists solely in-frame clones and lacks some. The data contain a few thousand clones, approximately 38% of them singletons. Sequenced here: normal lung tissue next to the tumor, sampled before any cancer treatment. The source is a female donor aged 60 or older with stage I squamous cell lung carcinoma.

The sample holds a few counts of this clone. The V gene is TRBV11-3, the J gene TRBJ2-1, with TRBD2 identical over 7 bases. The CDR3 loop spans 15 amino acids. The germline V gene has CDR1 SGHNT and CDR2 YENEEA. The junction had 10 bases not matched to a gene; V was cut back by 5 bases and J by 6 bases. The chain's CDR3 is CASSPSAGSFNEQFF. The DNA of the CDR3 is TGTGCCAGCAGCCCCTCAGCGGGGAGCTTCAATGAGCAGTTCTTC.

The chain carries TRBV15 and TRBJ1-3; D may be TRBD1 (6 bases). Germline CDR1 LNHNV, CDR2 YYDKDF (reference sequence). The CDR3 has 15 amino acids. With 4 bases removed from V and 2 bases from J, the gap between germline ends came to 12 bases. The CDR3 reads CATSMEGGPGNTIYF. As DNA, the CDR3 is TGTGCCACCAGCATGGAGGGGGGTCCTGGAAACACCATATATTTT.

The chain combines TRBV6-8 with TRBJ2-1, with TRBD2 matching over 8 bases. The CDR3 covers 15 residues. Germline lookup yields CDR1 MNHGY and CDR2 SAAAGT. V lost 2 bases, J lost 10 bases, and 10 bases stayed unmatched. The DNA for the CDR3 is TGTGCCAGCAGTTACGCCACTAGCGGCGGTCTCGAGCAGTTCTTC. Its protein is CASSYATSGGLEQFF.

J is TRBJ2-7 and V is TRBV9; D might be TRBD1 or TRBD2, each matching 6 bases. V gave up 6 bases and J gave up 3 bases, with 10 bases separating them. There are 12 residues in the CDR3. CDR1 is SGDLS and CDR2 is YYNGEE in the germline V gene. The CDR3 loop is CASKEGGYEQYF. The CDR3 DNA is TGTGCCAGCAAGGAGGGGGGCTACGAGCAGTACTTC. Looking up the rest from reference TRBV9 and TRBJ2-7 gives the full variable domain: DSGVTQTPKHLITATGQRVTLRCSPRSGDLSVYWYQQSLDQGLQFLIQYYNGEERAKGNILERFSAQQFPDLHSELNLSSLELGDSALYFCASKEGGYEQYFGPGTRLTVT.

The V call is TRBV9, the J call TRBJ2-3; D tentatively reads TRBD1 or TRBD2 (5 bases each). Trimming took 3 bases from V and 2 from J, leaving 10 bases between them. The CDR3 is made up of 14 amino acids. Germline values: CDR1 SGDLS, CDR2 YYNGEE. The CDR3 spells CASSDRDVTDTQYF. The CDR3 DNA sequence: TGTGCCAGCAGCGACCGGGACGTCACAGATACGCAGTATTTT.

This clone was seen a handful of times. J is TRBJ2-2 and V is TRBV11-3; no clear D gene. The V and J ends lost 6 bases and 2 bases respectively, with 16 bases between them. The CDR3 covers 16 residues. The germline gives CDR1 SGHNT, CDR2 YENEEA. CDR3 sequence (DNA): TGTGCCAGCAGTCAACCCCGGGCACTAAACACCGGGGAGCTGTTTTTT. Amino acids: CASSQPRALNTGELFF.

V and J are TRBV9 and TRBJ2-1; D remains ambiguous. Germline V gives CDR1 SGDLS, CDR2 YYNGEE. The CDR3 is 12 amino acids. Trimming took 1 base from V and 9 from J, leaving 8 bases between them. Here the CDR3 DNA reads TGTGCCAGCAGCGTACCTACTGGTGAGCAGTTCTTC. It translates to CASSVPTGEQFF. Variable domain in full (rest from reference TRBV9 and TRBJ2-1): DSGVTQTPKHLITATGQRVTLRCSPRSGDLSVYWYQQSLDQGLQFLIQYYNGEERAKGNILERFSAQQFPDLHSELNLSSLELGDSALYFCASSVPTGEQFFGPGTRLTVL.

The V gene is TRBV2, the J gene TRBJ2-5; 10 nucleotides align to TRBD2. The CDR3 covers 17 residues. Germline CDR1 reads SNHLY; CDR2 reads FYNNEI. The junction had 15 bases not matched to a gene; V was cut back by 6 bases and J by 5 bases. In DNA, the CDR3 is TGTGCCAGCAGACGGGATGGGAGCGGGGGGGCCCGGGAGACCCAGTACTTC. Translation: CASRRDGSGGARETQYF.

In this sample, this clone turned up a few times. The chain uses TRBV11-3 and TRBJ1-2, with 7 nucleotides matching TRBD1. The CDR3 sequence is 15 residues long. V was pared by 4 bases and J by 0 bases, with 5 bases of the junction left unmatched. Germline CDR1 reads SGHNT; CDR2 reads YENEEA. The CDR3 is CASSWVGQSNYGYTF. DNA for the CDR3: TGTGCCAGCAGCTGGGTGGGACAGTCTAACTATGGCTACACCTTC.

This clone was recorded a few times. The rearrangement joins TRBV6-8 to TRBJ2-3, with 7 bases fitting TRBD2. The V segment lost 10 bases and the J segment 4 bases; nucleotides outside the gene matches: 8. Per the germline V gene, CDR1 is MNHGY and CDR2 is SAAAGT. This CDR3 contains 13 residues. The CDR3 spells CAITPGLPDTQYF. The CDR3, as DNA: TGTGCCATCACTCCGGGACTACCAGATACGCAGTATTTT.

In the case of this clone: Other DNA sequences in the same sample also yield this CDR3. The chain combines TRBV14 with TRBJ1-5; D uncertain. The CDR3 length is 13 residues. V was trimmed by 4 bases and J by 4 bases, leaving 8 bases between them. Germline loops: CDR1 SGHDN, CDR2 FVKESK. The CDR3 sequence is CASSRDGNQPQHF. The CDR3 DNA sequence: TGTGCCAGCAGCCGAGACGGGAATCAGCCCCAGCATTTT.

This clone appeared a few times. The V gene is TRBV30, the J gene TRBJ1-3; D uncertain. Deletions cut 3 bases from V and 4 bases from J, with 10 bases between. Germline loops: CDR1 GTSNPN, CDR2 SVGIG (reference sequence). This CDR3 contains 13 residues. The CDR3 region has the DNA TGTGCCTGGAGCGAGACGCCGGGAAACACCATATATTTT. Translating gives CAWSETPGNTIYF.

Turning to this clone: One junction end disagrees with the germline gene, perhaps due to a read error. This sequence joins TRBV10-2 and TRBJ2-3; TRBD2 agrees at 12 bases. From germline, CDR1 is WSHSY and CDR2 SAAADI. The CDR3 runs to 15 residues. The chain's CDR3 is CASIEGTSGYHTQYF. The CDR3 DNA reads TGCGCCAGCATTGAGGGGACTAGCGGGTACCATACGCAGTATTTT.

This clone is classed as large (0.1 to 1%). The chain recombines TRBV6-7 with TRBJ2-2, with D hard to call. TRBV6-7 carries the ORF label, with uncertain function. Trimming removed 8 bases from V and 3 bases from J, with 16 bases in between. This CDR3 spans 15 amino acids. The CDR3 loop is CASSIGPDDTGELFF. For the CDR3, the DNA is TGTGCCAGCTCTATTGGACCCGATGACACCGGGGAGCTGTTTTTT.

The J gene is TRBJ1-2, the V gene TRBV29-1, with 7 positions matching TRBD1. The ends lost 7 bases at V and 2 bases at J; junction bases unmatched: 7. In germline, CDR1 is SQVTM, CDR2 ANQGSEA. This CDR3 contains 13 residues. The CDR3 loop reads CSATTGWNYGYTF. Written as DNA, the CDR3 is TGCAGCGCTACGACAGGGTGGAACTATGGCTACACCTTC.

Concerning this clone: An end of the junction does not agree with germline; a read error may underlie this. The gene calls are TRBV9 and TRBJ1-1, with D possibly being TRBD1 (5 bases). The CDR3 covers 14 residues. Germline V gene lookup returns CDR1 SGDLS and CDR2 YYNGEE. The CDR3 region is CASSVGGVGTEAFF. CDR3 nucleotides: TGTGCCAGCAGTGTAGGAGGGGTTGGGACTGAAGCTTTCTTT.

This clone came up a few times. The chain has TRBV28 and TRBJ1-4; 8 bases align to TRBD1. This CDR3 comprises 15 residues. From germline, CDR1 is MDHEN and CDR2 SYDVKM. V shed 5 bases, J shed 7 bases, and the junction held 9 bases outside the gene matches. CDR3 loop: CASSTQTGAGEKLFF. For the CDR3, the DNA is TGTGCCAGCAGTACCCAGACAGGGGCTGGTGAAAAACTGTTTTTT.

The chain carries TRBV18 and TRBJ2-3, with a weak D call TRBD1 (8 bases). Trimming took 5 bases from V and 4 from J, leaving 16 bases between them. Per germline, CDR1 KGHSH and CDR2 LQKENI. This CDR3 spans 15 amino acids. CDR3 DNA sequence: TGTGCCAGCTCAACAGGACAGGGAGGGGCAGATACGCAGTATTTT. Translated, it gives CASSTGQGGADTQYF.

The chain has TRBV30 and TRBJ1-2; D unclear. V lost 1 base to trimming and J lost 2 bases, with 14 bases between them. The CDR3 extends over 15 amino acids. Germline values: CDR1 GTSNPN, CDR2 SVGIG (reference sequence). The CDR3 DNA reads TGTGCCTGGAGTGCTCCTCTTAACCGGAACTATGGCTACACCTTC. The encoded protein is CAWSAPLNRNYGYTF.

The gene calls are TRBV25-1 and TRBJ1-4, with 9 bases aligning to TRBD1. The CDR3 is made up of 18 amino acids. CDR1 and CDR2 (germline): MGHDK, SYGVNS. J was trimmed by 7 bases and V by 1 base; bases with no gene match: 13. This CDR3 is CASSESLGKGQGGEKLFF. CDR3 nucleotides: TGTGCCAGCAGTGAATCCCTAGGGAAGGGACAGGGAGGTGAAAAACTGTTTTTT.

Points on this clone: One end of the junction does not line up with germline, which may come from a read error. The chain links TRBV28 to TRBJ2-5; 8 nucleotides line up with TRBD2. The CDR3 consists of 14 residues. Germline V gene sequence: CDR1 MDHEN, CDR2 SYDVKM. CDR3 loop: CASARSGTRGTRYF. The CDR3 DNA reads as TGTGCCAGCGCCCGTAGCGGGACCAGGGGCACCCGGTACTTC.

As DNA, the CDR3 is TGTGCCAGCTCATCCTTTTATGGGGGTCCCTCCTACAATGAGCAGTTCTTC. It encodes CASSSFYGGPSYNEQFF. This chain uses TRBV18 with TRBJ2-1; D could derive from TRBD1 or TRBD2 (5 bases each). Germline CDR1 KGHSH, CDR2 LQKENI. V dropped 5 bases and J dropped 0 bases, with 17 bases sitting between them. The CDR3 sequence is 17 residues long.

The chain employs TRBV19 and TRBJ1-6; D ambiguous. This CDR3 comprises 15 residues. V was trimmed by 2 bases and J by 4 bases, leaving 9 bases between them. CDR1 and CDR2 (germline): LNHDA, SQIVND (reference sequence). The CDR3 loop is CASSIKVGYNSPLHF. As DNA, the CDR3 is TGTGCCAGTAGTATAAAAGTGGGGTATAATTCACCCCTCCACTTT.

The chain uses TRBV18 and TRBJ2-7; D may be TRBD1 (6 bases). From germline, CDR1 is KGHSH and CDR2 LQKENI. The CDR3 contains 12 residues. V was cut by 1 base and J by 5 bases, with 6 bases left in between. The CDR3 nucleotides are TGTGCCAGCTCACCACAGGGGGACGAGCAGTACTTC. This encodes CASSPQGDEQYF. The full variable domain, rest sourced from reference TRBV18 and TRBJ2-7, is NAGVMQNPRHLVRRRGQEARLRCSPMKGHSHVYWYRQLPEEGLKFMVYLQKENIIDESGMPKERFSAEFPKEGPSILRIQQVVRGDSAAYFCASSPQGDEQYFGPGTRLTVT.

This clone was seen a handful of times. The chain is built from TRBV16 and TRBJ1-4, with TRBD1 matching 10 bases. Germline CDR1 reads KGHSY; CDR2 reads FQNENV. V trimming: 4 bases; J trimming: 2 bases; junction bases outside the gene matches: 7. This CDR3 has 17 residues. The CDR3 region is CASSPDRGPSTNEKLFF. As DNA, the CDR3 is TGTGCCAGCAGCCCAGACAGGGGGCCTTCGACTAATGAAAAACTGTTTTTT.

V gene TRBV19 combines with J gene TRBJ1-2; 9 nucleotides align to TRBD1. Germline CDR1 reads LNHDA; CDR2 reads SQIVND (reference sequence). The CDR3 is made up of 13 amino acids. V was clipped by 5 bases and J by 7 bases; unmatched bases: 5. The CDR3 loop is CASSPGTGIGYTF. In DNA, the CDR3 is TGTGCCAGTAGTCCCGGGACAGGGATTGGCTACACCTTC.

In this sample, this clone turned up a few times. The rearrangement joins TRBV7-5 to TRBJ1-5; the D call TRBD1 from the table was never checked on the DNA. TRBV7-5 is tagged as a pseudogene. CDR3 length: 15 residues. In DNA, the CDR3 is TGTGCCAGCAGCTTCGACAGGTTAAGCAATCAGCCCCAGCATTTT. Protein product: CASSFDRLSNQPQHF.

The chain is built from TRBV19 and TRBJ2-2; 7 bases are a match to TRBD1. Germline V gives CDR1 LNHDA, CDR2 SQIVND (reference sequence). V lost 4 bases and J lost 4; bases outside the gene matches: 6. The CDR3 extends over 15 amino acids. CDR3 region: CASSTQGPGTGELFF. CDR3 nucleotide sequence: TGTGCCAGTAGTACACAGGGGCCCGGCACCGGGGAGCTGTTTTTT.

This clone was detected a few times. This chain links TRBV6-8 with TRBJ2-7; 8 nucleotides agree with TRBD1. Germline V CDR1 and CDR2: MNHGY, SAAAGT. The CDR3 length is 14 residues. J was trimmed by 3 bases and V by 6 bases; bases with no gene match: 7. The CDR3 DNA reads TGTGCCAGCAGCAGACAGGGGAATATCTACGAGCAGTACTTC. Its translation is CASSRQGNIYEQYF.

By share, this clone counts as medium-sized. The chain couples TRBV11-3 to TRBJ2-2; TRBD2 might be the D (5 bases). Germline CDR1 reads SGHNT; CDR2 reads YENEEA. The V and J ends lost 5 bases and 3 bases respectively, with 16 bases between them. This CDR3 comprises 16 residues. This chain's CDR3 is CASSVSLGGYTGELFF. CDR3 bases: TGTGCCAGCAGCGTCTCCCTCGGAGGCTACACCGGGGAGCTGTTTTTT.